These 7 T cell receptor beta chains were all obtained from the same sample, sequenced in a study of OX40 agonist ivuxolimab in advanced cancers. Receptor amplification or capture employed the immunoSEQ multiplex PCR assay. This is the immuneACCESS table as TCRdb keeps it, with only in-frame sequences that have V and J called. A part of the clones is gone; compared with another copy, unresolved V genes explain less than half, and the rest is unexplained. This sample holds fewer than 100,000 clones; approximately 84% were observed only once. The top ten clones comprise about 0.4% of the sample. The sequencing here drew on CD4+ or CD8+ T cells sorted from blood, taken in a trial of the OX40 agonist ivuxolimab. The source is an adult with an advanced solid tumor such as melanoma, head and neck, liver or kidney cancer.

The chain is built from TRBV5-1 and TRBJ1-1; no firm D call. There are 16 residues in the CDR3. The V gene lost 0 bases and the J gene lost 4 bases, with 16 bases spanning the gap. Looked up from germline, CDR1 is SGHRS and CDR2 is YFSETQ. CDR3 coding DNA: TGCGCCAGCAGCTTGGCTGGCAGTCGGTTGGGCACTGAAGCTTTCTTT. It yields the protein CASSLAGSRLGTEAFF.

The V call is TRBV5-4, the J call TRBJ2-3, with TRBD1 matching over 11 bases. The CDR3 loop spans 16 amino acids. Trimming at V came to 4 bases and at J to 0 bases, leaving 4 bases not matched to a gene. Germline V gives CDR1 SGHNT, CDR2 YYREEE (reference sequence). The CDR3 sequence: CASSVGTGGSTDTQYF. Here the CDR3 DNA reads TGTGCCAGCAGCGTAGGGACAGGGGGGAGCACAGATACGCAGTATTTT.

This clone was counted a few times. This chain uses TRBV4-1 with TRBJ1-6; D gene unclear. Germline assignment: CDR1 MGHRA and CDR2 YSYEKL. The CDR3 has 15 residues. V was pared by 4 bases and J by 8 bases, with 15 bases between. The DNA of the CDR3 is TGCGCCAGCAGCCTAGAGGCCAGGATCGATTCACCCCTCCACTTT. It codes for CASSLEARIDSPLHF.

The V gene is TRBV18, the J gene TRBJ1-4; the D gene is possibly TRBD1 (5 bases). Germline-derived CDR1 and CDR2 are KGHSH and LQKENI. Trimming left V 3 bases short and J 4 bases short, with 12 bases between. The length of the CDR3 is 15 residues. CDR3 protein: CASSPLSGGNEKLFF. CDR3 DNA sequence: TGTGCCAGCTCACCCCTTTCCGGGGGTAATGAAAAACTGTTTTTT. Combining the CDR3 with reference TRBV18 and TRBJ1-4 gives the whole variable domain NAGVMQNPRHLVRRRGQEARLRCSPMKGHSHVYWYRQLPEEGLKFMVYLQKENIIDESGMPKERFSAEFPKEGPSILRIQQVVRGDSAAYFCASSPLSGGNEKLFFGSGTQLSVL.

The V and J genes are TRBV27 and TRBJ2-7, with 14 bases lining up with TRBD2. V shed 6 bases and J 6 bases; nucleotides not matched to a gene: 10. CDR3 length: 16 amino acids. Germline lookup yields CDR1 MNHEY and CDR2 SMNVEV (reference sequence). The CDR3 sequence: CASRSGTSGSGTEQYF. The CDR3 DNA is TGTGCCAGCAGGTCCGGGACTAGCGGGAGTGGGACCGAGCAGTACTTC.

As for this clone: One junction end disagrees with the germline gene, perhaps due to a read error. DNA for the CDR3: TGTGCCAGTAGTATGCAGGGGTTCAGCAGTCAGCCCCAGCATTTT. The encoded protein is CASSMQGFSSQPQHF. The J gene is TRBJ1-5, the V gene TRBV19, with D possibly matching TRBD1 (6 bases). Germline V CDR1 and CDR2: LNHDA, SQIVND (reference sequence). The CDR3 is 15 amino acids.

The genes are TRBV29-1 and TRBJ1-1; D is undetermined. Germline V gene lookup returns CDR1 SQVTM and CDR2 ANQGSEA. The ends were cut back, 6 bases at V and 1 base at J, with 12 bases in the middle. This CDR3 has 13 residues. In DNA, the CDR3 is TGCAGCGTCCAAGGGTGGGCGAACACTGAAGCTTTCTTT. It translates to CSVQGWANTEAFF.